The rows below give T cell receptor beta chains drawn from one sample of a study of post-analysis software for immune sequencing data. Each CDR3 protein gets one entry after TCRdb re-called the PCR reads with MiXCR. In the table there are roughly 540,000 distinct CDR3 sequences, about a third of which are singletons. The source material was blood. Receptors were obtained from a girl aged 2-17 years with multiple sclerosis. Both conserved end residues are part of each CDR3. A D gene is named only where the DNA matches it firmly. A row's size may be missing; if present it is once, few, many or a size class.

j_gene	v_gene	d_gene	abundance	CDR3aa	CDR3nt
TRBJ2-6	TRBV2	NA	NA	CASSTNRAGANVLTF	TGTGCCAGCAGCACAAACAGGGCTGGGGCCAACGTCCTGACTTTC
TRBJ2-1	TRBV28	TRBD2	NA	CASRLGGFYNEQFF	TGTGCCAGCAGGCTCGGGGGGTTCTACAATGAGCAGTTCTTC
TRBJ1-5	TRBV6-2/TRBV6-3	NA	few	CASRNGGFSPINQPQHF	TGTGCCAGCAGAAACGGAGGTTTTAGTCCTATTAATCAGCCCCAGCATTTT
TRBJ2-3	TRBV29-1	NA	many	CSVFGGSLTDTQYF	TGCAGCGTTTTTGGGGGCAGCCTCACAGATACGCAGTATTTT
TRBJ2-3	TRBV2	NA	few	CASSEAPGKQYF	TGTGCCAGCAGCGAGGCCCCCGGGAAGCAGTATTTT
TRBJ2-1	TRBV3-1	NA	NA	CASSQERRGNNEQFF	TGTGCCAGCAGCCAAGAAAGGAGGGGGAACAATGAGCAGTTCTTC
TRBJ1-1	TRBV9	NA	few	CASSGGENTEAFF	TGTGCCAGCAGCGGGGGAGAGAACACTGAAGCTTTCTTT
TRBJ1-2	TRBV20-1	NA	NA	CSATRVSELRGYTF	TGCAGTGCCACTAGAGTATCGGAGTTGAGAGGCTACACCTTC
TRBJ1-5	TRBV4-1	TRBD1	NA	CASSQDFDRADSNQPQHF	TGCGCCAGCAGCCAAGATTTTGACAGGGCGGATAGCAATCAGCCCCAGCATTTT
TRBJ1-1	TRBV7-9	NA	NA	CASSPDMGGMNTEAFF	TGTGCCAGCAGCCCTGATATGGGGGGAATGAACACTGAAGCTTTCTTT
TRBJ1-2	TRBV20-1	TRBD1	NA	CSARVWDRRNSHYGYTF	TGCAGTGCTAGAGTATGGGACAGGCGCAACTCACACTATGGCTACACCTTC
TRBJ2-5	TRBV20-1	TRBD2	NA	CSATEGRAGVQETQYF	TGCAGTGCCACTGAGGGACGAGCGGGGGTCCAAGAGACCCAGTACTTC
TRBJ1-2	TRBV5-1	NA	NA	CASSRTEANYGYTF	TGCGCCAGCAGCAGGACAGAAGCTAACTATGGCTACACCTTC
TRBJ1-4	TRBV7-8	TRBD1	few	CASSLGTGEEKLFF	TGTGCCAGCAGCTTAGGGACAGGGGAAGAAAAACTGTTTTTT
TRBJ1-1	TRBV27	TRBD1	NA	CASNTGQENTEAFF	TGTGCCAGCAACACCGGACAGGAGAACACTGAAGCTTTCTTT
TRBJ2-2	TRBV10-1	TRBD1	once	CASSGQGVGTGELFF	TGCGCCAGCAGTGGACAGGGTGTCGGGACCGGGGAGCTGTTTTTT
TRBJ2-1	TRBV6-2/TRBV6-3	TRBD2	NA	CASTQTPSGGAKPYNEQFF	TGTGCCAGCACCCAAACGCCTAGCGGGGGGGCCAAACCTTACAATGAGCAGTTCTTC
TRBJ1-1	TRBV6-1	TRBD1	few	CASSEARTGLSPEAFF	TGTGCCAGCAGTGAAGCGCGGACAGGGTTGTCCCCTGAAGCTTTCTTT